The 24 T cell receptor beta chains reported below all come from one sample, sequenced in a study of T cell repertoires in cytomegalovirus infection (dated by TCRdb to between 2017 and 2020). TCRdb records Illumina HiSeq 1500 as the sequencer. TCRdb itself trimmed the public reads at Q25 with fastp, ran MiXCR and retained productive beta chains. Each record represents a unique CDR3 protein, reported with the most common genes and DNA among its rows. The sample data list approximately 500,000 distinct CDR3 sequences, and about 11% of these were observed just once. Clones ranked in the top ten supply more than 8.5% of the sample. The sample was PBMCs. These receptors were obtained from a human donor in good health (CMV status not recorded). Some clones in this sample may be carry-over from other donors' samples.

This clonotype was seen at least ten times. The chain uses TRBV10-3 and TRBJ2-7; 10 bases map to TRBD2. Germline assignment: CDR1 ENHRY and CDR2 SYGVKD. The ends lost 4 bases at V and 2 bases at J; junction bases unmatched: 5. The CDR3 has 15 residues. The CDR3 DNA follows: TGTGCCATCAGTGGGACACTAGCGGGGCCCTACGAGCAGTACTTC. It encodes CAISGTLAGPYEQYF.

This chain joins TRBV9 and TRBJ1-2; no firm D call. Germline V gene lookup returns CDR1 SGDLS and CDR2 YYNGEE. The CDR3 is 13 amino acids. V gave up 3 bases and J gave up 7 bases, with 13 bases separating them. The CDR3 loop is CASSGLTGGGYTF. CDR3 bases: TGTGCCAGCAGCGGACTGACGGGCGGTGGCTACACCTTC. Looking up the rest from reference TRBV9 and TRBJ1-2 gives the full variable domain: DSGVTQTPKHLITATGQRVTLRCSPRSGDLSVYWYQQSLDQGLQFLIQYYNGEERAKGNILERFSAQQFPDLHSELNLSSLELGDSALYFCASSGLTGGGYTFGSGTRLTVV.

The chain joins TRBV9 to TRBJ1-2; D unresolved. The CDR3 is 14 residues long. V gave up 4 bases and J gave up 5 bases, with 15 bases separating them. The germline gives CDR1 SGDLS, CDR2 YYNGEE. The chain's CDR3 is CASSPQRTPYGYTF. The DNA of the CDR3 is TGTGCCAGCAGCCCACAGCGAACCCCTTATGGCTACACCTTC.

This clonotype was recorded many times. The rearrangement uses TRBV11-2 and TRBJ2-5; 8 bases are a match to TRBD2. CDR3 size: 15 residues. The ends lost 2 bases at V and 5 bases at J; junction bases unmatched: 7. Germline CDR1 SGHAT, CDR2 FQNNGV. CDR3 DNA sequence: TGTGCCAGCAGCTTAAATGAGCGGGGGCACGAGACCCAGTACTTC. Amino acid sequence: CASSLNERGHETQYF.

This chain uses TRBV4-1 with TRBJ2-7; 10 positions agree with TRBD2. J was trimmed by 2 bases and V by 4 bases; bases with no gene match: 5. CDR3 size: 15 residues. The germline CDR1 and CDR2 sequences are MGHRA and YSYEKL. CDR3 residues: CASSPAGLAPYEQYF. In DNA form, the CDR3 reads TGCGCCAGCAGCCCTGCGGGACTAGCGCCCTACGAGCAGTACTTC.

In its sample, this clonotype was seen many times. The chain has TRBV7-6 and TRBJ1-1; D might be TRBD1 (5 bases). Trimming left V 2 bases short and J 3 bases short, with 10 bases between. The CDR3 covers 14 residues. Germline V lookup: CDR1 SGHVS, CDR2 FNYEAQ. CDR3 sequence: CASSLRPGDTEAFF. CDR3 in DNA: TGTGCCAGCAGCTTAAGACCGGGGGACACTGAAGCTTTCTTT.

CDR3 coding DNA: TGTGCCAGCAGCTTCTCGGGGACAGCTCATCAGTACTTC. Its protein is CASSFSGTAHQYF. The chain recombines TRBV13 with TRBJ2-5; 7 bases line up with TRBD1. Looked up from germline, CDR1 is PRHDT and CDR2 is FYEKMQ (reference sequence). The CDR3 is made up of 13 amino acids. V trimming: 3 bases; J trimming: 11 bases; junction bases outside the gene matches: 9.

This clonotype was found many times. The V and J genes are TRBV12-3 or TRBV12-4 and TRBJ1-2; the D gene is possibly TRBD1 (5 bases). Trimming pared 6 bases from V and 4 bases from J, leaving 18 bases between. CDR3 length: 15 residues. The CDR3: CASSLTVPGSYGYTF. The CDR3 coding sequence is TGTGCCAGCAGCCTGACAGTACCCGGGAGCTATGGCTACACCTTC.

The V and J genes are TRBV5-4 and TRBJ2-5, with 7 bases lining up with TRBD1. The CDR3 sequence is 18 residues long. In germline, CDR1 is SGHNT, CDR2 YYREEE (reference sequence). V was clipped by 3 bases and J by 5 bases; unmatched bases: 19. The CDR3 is CASSSPQTVVGGKETQYF. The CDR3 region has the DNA TGTGCCAGCAGCTCCCCCCAGACGGTTGTAGGGGGCAAGGAGACCCAGTACTTC.

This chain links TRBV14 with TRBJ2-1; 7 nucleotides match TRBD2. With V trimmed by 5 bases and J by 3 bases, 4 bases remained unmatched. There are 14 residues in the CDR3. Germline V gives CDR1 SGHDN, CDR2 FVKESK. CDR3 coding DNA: TGTGCCAGCAGCTGGGGAGGGATCTACAATGAGCAGTTCTTC. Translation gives CASSWGGIYNEQFF.

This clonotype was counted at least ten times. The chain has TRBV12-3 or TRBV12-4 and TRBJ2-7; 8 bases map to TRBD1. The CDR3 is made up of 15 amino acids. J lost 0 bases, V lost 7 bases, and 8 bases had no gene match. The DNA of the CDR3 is TGTGCCAGCATCCAGGACAGGGCTTTCTCCTACGAGCAGTACTTC. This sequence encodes CASIQDRAFSYEQYF.

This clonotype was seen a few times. CDR3 DNA sequence: TGCGCCAGCAGCTGGGGTGGGGTTAGCTCCTACAATGAGCAGTTCTTC. Encoded protein: CASSWGGVSSYNEQFF. This rearrangement joins TRBV5-1 to TRBJ2-1; D gene uncertain. In germline, CDR1 is SGHRS, CDR2 YFSETQ. CDR3 length: 16 residues. Trimming pared 3 bases from V and 0 bases from J, leaving 13 bases between. Full variable domain (remainder filled in from reference TRBV5-1 and TRBJ2-1): KAGVTQTPRYLIKTRGQQVTLSCSPISGHRSVSWYQQTPGQGLQFLFEYFSETQRNKGNFPGRFSGRQFSNSRSEMNVSTLELGDSALYLCASSWGGVSSYNEQFFGPGTRLTVL.

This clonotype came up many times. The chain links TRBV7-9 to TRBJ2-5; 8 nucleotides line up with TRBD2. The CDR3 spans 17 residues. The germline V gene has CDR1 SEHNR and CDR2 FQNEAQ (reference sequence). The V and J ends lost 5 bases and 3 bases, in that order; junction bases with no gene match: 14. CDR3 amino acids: CASSLLRLRGEEETQYF. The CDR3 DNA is TGTGCCAGCAGCCTTTTAAGGTTGCGGGGGGAGGAAGAGACCCAGTACTTC.

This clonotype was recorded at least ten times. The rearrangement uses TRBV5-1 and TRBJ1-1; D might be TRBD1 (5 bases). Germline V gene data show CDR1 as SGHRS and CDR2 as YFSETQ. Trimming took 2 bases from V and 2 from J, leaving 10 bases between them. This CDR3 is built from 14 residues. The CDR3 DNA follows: TGCGCCAGCAGCTTCCGACAGAAAAACACTGAAGCTTTCTTT. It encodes CASSFRQKNTEAFF.

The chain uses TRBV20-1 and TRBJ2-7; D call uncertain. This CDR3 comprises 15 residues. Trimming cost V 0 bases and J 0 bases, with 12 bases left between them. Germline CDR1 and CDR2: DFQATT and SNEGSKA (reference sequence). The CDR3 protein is CSARDGRYSSYEQYF. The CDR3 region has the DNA TGCAGTGCTAGAGATGGCAGATATTCCTCCTACGAGCAGTACTTC.

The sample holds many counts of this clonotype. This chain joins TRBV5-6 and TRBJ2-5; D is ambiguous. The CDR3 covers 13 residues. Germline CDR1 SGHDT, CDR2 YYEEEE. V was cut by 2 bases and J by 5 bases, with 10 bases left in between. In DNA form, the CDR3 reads TGTGCCAGCAGCTTTGTGGTGGAGGAGACCCAGTACTTC. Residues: CASSFVVEETQYF.

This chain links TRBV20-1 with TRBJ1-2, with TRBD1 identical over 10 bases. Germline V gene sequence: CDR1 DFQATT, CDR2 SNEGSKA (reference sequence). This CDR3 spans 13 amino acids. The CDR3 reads CSSIQGDRGDYTF. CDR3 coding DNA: TGCAGCAGTATACAGGGGGACAGGGGCGACTACACCTTC.

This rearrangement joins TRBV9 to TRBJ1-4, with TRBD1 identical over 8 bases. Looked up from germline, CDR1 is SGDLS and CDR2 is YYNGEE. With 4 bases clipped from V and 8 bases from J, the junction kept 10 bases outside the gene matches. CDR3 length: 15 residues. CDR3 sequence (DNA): TGTGCCAGCAGCACCCGACAGGGGACGCGAGAAAAACTGTTTTTT. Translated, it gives CASSTRQGTREKLFF.

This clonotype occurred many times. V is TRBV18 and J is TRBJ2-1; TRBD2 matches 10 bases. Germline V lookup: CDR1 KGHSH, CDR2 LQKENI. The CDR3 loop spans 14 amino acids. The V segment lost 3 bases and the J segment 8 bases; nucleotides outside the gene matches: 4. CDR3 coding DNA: TGTGCCAGCTCACCGCCTAGCGGGAGCTATGAGCAGTTCTTC. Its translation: CASSPPSGSYEQFF.

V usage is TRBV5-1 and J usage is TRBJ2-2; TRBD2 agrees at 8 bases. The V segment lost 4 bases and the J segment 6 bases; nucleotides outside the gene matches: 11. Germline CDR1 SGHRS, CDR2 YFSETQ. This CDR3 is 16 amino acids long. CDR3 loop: CASSAGTSGQSGELFF. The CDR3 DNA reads TGCGCCAGCAGCGCAGGAACTAGCGGCCAATCCGGGGAGCTGTTTTTT.

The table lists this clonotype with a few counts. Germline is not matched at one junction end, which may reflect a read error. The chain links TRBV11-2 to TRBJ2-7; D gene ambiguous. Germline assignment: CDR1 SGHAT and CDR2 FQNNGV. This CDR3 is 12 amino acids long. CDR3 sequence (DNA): TGTGCCAGCAGCTTATCGGCAGGCCTGCTGCACTTC. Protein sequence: CASSLSAGLLHF. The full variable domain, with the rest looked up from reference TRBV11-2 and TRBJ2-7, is EAGVAQSPRYKIIEKRQSVAFWCNPISGHATLYWYQQILGQGPKLLIQFQNNGVVDDSQLPKDRFSAERLKGVDSTLKIQPAKLEDSAVYLCASSLSAGLLHFGPGTRLTVT.

The CDR3 DNA reads TGTGCCACCAGCAGAAGGATGAACACCGGGGAGCTGTTTTTT. This translates into CATSRRMNTGELFF. V usage is TRBV15 and J usage is TRBJ2-2; D is unclear. The CDR3 is made up of 14 amino acids. The germline gives CDR1 LNHNV, CDR2 YYDKDF (reference sequence). V was clipped by 2 bases and J by 1 base, with 5 bases between them.

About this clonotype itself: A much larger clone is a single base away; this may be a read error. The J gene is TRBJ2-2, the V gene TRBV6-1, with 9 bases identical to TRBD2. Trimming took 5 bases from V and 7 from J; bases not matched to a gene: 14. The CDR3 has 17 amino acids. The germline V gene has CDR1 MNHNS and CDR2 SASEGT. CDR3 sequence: CASSPSRGRAKGGELFF. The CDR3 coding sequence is TGTGCCAGCAGTCCCTCCCGCGGGAGGGCCAAGGGCGGGGAGCTGTTTTTT.

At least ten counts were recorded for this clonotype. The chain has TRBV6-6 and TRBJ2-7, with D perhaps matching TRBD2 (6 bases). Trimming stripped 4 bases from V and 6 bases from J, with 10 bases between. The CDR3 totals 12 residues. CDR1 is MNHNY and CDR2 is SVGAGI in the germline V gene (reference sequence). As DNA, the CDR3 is TGTGCCAGCAGTTCTGGCGGGGCCGAGCAGTACTTC. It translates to CASSSGGAEQYF.